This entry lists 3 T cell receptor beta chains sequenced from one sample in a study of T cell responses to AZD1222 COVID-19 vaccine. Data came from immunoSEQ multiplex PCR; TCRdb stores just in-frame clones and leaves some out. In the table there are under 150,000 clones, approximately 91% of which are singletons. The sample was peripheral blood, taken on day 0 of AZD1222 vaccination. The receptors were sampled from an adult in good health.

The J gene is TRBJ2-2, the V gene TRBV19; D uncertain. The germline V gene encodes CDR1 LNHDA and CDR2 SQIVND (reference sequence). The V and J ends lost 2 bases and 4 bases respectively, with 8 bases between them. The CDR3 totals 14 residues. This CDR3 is CASSISRRTGELFF. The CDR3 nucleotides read TGTGCCAGTAGTATAAGCAGACGCACCGGGGAGCTGTTTTTT. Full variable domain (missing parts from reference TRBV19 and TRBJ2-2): DGGITQSPKYLFRKEGQNVTLSCEQNLNHDAMYWYRQDPGQGLRLIYYSQIVNDFQKGDIAEGYSVSREKKESFPLTVTSAQKNPTAFYLCASSISRRTGELFFGEGSRLTVL.

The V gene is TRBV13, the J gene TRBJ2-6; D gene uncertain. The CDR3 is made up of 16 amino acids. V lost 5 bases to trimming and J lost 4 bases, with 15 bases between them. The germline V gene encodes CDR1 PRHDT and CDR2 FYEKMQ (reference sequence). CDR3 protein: CASSPVTPDGANVLTF. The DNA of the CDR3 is TGTGCCAGCAGCCCCGTGACCCCAGACGGGGCCAACGTCCTGACTTTC.

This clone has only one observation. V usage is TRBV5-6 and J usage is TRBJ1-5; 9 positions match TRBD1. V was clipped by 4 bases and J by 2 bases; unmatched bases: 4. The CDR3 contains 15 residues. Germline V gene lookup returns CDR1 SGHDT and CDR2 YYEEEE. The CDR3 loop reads CASSTGGWGNQPQHF. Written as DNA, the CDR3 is TGTGCCAGCAGCACAGGGGGCTGGGGCAATCAGCCCCAGCATTTT. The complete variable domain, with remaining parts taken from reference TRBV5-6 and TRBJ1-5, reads DAGVTQSPTHLIKTRGQQVTLRCSPKSGHDTVSWYQQALGQGPQFIFQYYEEEERQRGNFPDRFSGHQFPNYSSELNVNALLLGDSALYLCASSTGGWGNQPQHFGDGTRLSIL.